This T cell receptor (beta chain) was documented in a study of blood T cell repertoires in COVID-19. About the study: Collection of acute and convalescent COVID-19 samples took place in the United States, Italy and Spain.

In the authors' workflow: How many nucleated cells were present was estimated from reference gene primer amplification. Repertoires were generated with immunoSEQ multiplex PCR, while TCRdb's copy carries only in-frame clones and drops some. The DNA was the basis for D and trimming; V, J and clone size are from that table. The repertoire holds around 94,000 clones, around four fifths seen once, with 3.4% in the top ten. The CDR3 runs to 13 residues. The V gene's germline CDR1 is SEHNR and CDR2 FQNEAQ (reference sequence). V lost 7 bases to trimming and J lost 7 bases; unmatched junction nucleotides: 5.

The chain combines TRBV7-9 with TRBJ2-1; 9 nucleotides line up with TRBD1. This receptor was identified in a man aged 50 to 59 with acute or convalescent COVID-19. The sample consisted of peripheral blood. CDR3 sequence: CASTGTGKNEQFF. CDR3 coding DNA: TGTGCCAGCACCGGGACAGGGAAGAATGAGCAGTTCTTC.